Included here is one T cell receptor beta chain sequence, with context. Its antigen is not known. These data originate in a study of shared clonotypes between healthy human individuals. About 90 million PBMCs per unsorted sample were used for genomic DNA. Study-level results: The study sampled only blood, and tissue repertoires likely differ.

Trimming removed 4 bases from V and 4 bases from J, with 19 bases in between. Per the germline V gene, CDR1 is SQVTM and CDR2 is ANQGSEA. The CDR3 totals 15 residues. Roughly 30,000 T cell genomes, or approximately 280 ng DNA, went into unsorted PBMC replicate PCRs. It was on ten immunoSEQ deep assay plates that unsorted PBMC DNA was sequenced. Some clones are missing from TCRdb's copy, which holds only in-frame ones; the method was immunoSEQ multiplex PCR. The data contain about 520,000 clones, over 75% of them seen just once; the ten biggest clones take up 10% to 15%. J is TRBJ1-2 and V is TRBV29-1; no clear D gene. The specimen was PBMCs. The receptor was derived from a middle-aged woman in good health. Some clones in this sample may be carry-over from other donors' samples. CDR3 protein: CSVAGAQGSSYGYTF. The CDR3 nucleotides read TGCAGCGTTGCCGGCGCCCAAGGATCATCCTATGGCTACACCTTC.